This is a list of T cell receptor beta chains from one sample in a study of graft-versus-host responses after intestinal transplantation. Using immunoSEQ multiplex PCR, the repertoire was profiled, and TCRdb retains in-frame clones only, with some absent. The sample contains 90,000 to 100,000 clones, 90% to 95% of which appear only once. No antigen has been assigned to these receptors. Sequencing was performed on unstimulated CD8+ T cells sorted from spleen or lymph node cells, taken before intestinal transplant. The source of these receptors is a human donor who received an intestinal transplant. CDR3s leave out the opening cysteine and the closing phenylalanine or tryptophan.

length	V	J	CDR3
18	TRBV19	TRBJ2-2	ASSISSGSVSHMNTGELF
14	TRBV27	TRBJ2-3	ASSSPSSGATDTQY
11	TRBV6-6	TRBJ1-4	ASEGGNGEKLF
13	TRBV19	TRBJ2-7	ASSSSADRGYEQY
10	TRBV28	TRBJ2-1	ASDRGDNEQF
13	TRBV4-1	TRBJ1-5	ASSPEDRSNQPQH
15	TRBV7-9	TRBJ2-1	ASSLGVGQYSHNEQF
14	TRBV13	TRBJ1-1	ASSPGPGRGSVEAF
14	TRBV27	TRBJ2-7	ASSLSGETGEYEQY
16	TRBV4-1	TRBJ2-7	ASSEPGQYTSGSNEQY
12	TRBV27	TRBJ2-7	ASSPGTGIYEQY
12	TRBV30	TRBJ2-1	AWSGLARIGEQF
10	TRBV7-7	TRBJ2-3	ASSLYTDTQY
12	TRBV5-4	TRBJ1-3	ASSLAGAGNTIY
12	TRBV5-4	TRBJ2-7	ASSRPGTGNEQY
13	TRBV9	TRBJ2-3	ASSDRVSGTDTQY
13	TRBV5-4	TRBJ1-3	ASSLITGDGNTIY
11	TRBV6-1	TRBJ1-2	ASSGSISYGYT
14	TRBV7-9	TRBJ2-7	ASSLPTQGGGYEQY
15	TRBV7-9	TRBJ1-2	ASSLPTEDGSDYGYT
13	TRBV5-1	TRBJ2-3	ASSWTSANTDTQY
11	TRBV27	TRBJ1-3	ASSPWTGNTIY
15	TRBV27	TRBJ2-1	ASSLSEGQYAYNEQF
11	TRBV5-6	TRBJ2-7	ASSLSRDREQY
9	TRBV2	TRBJ1-3	AIEGGNTIY
13	TRBV25-1	TRBJ1-2	ASSELGGAGLGYT
12	TRBV2	TRBJ1-2	ASTPGQTYYGYT
12	TRBV7-9	TRBJ1-1	ASSLTRGDTEAF
11	TRBV6-1	TRBJ1-2	ASSEVVRYGYT
12	TRBV27	TRBJ2-1	ATKREAPTIEQF
10	TRBV6-1	TRBJ1-2	ASSEGTDGYT
14	TRBV4-1	TRBJ2-1	ASSLGSGRSYNEQF